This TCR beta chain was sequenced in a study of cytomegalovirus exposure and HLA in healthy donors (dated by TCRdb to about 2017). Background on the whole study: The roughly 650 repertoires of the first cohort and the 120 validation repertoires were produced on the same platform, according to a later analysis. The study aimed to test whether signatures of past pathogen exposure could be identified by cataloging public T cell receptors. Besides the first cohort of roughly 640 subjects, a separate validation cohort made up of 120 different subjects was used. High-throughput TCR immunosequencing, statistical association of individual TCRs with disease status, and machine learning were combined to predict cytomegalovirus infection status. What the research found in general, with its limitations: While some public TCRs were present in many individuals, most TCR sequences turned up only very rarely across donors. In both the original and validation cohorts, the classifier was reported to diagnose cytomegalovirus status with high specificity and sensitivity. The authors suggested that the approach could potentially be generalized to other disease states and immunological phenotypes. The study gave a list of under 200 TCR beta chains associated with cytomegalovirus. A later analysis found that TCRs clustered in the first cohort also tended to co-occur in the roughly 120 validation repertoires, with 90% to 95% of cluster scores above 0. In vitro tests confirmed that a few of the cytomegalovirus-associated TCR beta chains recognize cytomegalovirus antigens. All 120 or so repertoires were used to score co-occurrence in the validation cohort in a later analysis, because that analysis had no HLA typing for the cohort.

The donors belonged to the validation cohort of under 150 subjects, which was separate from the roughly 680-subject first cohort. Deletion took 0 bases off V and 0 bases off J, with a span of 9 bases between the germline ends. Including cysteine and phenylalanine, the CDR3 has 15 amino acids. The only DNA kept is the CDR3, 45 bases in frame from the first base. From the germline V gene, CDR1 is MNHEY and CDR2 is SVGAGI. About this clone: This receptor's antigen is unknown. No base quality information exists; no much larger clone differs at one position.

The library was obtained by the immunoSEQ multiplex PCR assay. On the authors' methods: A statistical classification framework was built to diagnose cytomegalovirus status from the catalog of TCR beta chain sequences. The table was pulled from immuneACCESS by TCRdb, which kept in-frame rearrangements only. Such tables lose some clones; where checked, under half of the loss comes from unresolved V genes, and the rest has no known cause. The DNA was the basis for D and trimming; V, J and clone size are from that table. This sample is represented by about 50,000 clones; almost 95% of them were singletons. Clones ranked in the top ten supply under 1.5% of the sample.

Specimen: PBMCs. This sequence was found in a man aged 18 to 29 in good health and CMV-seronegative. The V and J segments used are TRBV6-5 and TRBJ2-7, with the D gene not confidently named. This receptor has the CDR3 CASSYSSTFSYEQYF. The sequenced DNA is TGTGCCAGCAGTTACTCGAGTACGTTCTCCTACGAGCAGTACTTC.